One and the same sample provided the 10 T cell receptor beta chains below, sequenced in a study of blood T cell repertoires in COVID-19 (dated by TCRdb to 2020 to 2022). The library was produced with the immunoSEQ multiplex PCR assay. This immuneACCESS table, as held by TCRdb, lists in-frame sequences with V and J called but not all clones. Of the missing ones, under half trace to an unresolved V gene in checked studies; the others have no known cause. Counted in this sample were around 56,000 clones; 73% of them appeared once. Approximately 15% of the sample lies in the top ten. Sequencing was carried out using peripheral blood. These receptor sequences come from a woman in her 70s with acute or convalescent COVID-19.

The chain recombines TRBV7-2 with TRBJ1-2; the D is unclear. V lost 0 bases, J lost 4 bases, and 9 bases lay in between. This CDR3 has 14 amino acids. Germline V gives CDR1 SGHTA, CDR2 FQGNSA. The CDR3 region has the DNA TGTGCCAGCAGCTTAGCCGCGGGGAGCTATGGCTACACCTTC. Protein product: CASSLAAGSYGYTF.

This clone occurred a few times. The junction departs from germline at one end; a sequencing error may be responsible. The chain uses TRBV7-9 and TRBJ1-1; D remains unclear. Germline CDR1 SEHNR, CDR2 FQNEAQ (reference sequence). The CDR3 contains 15 residues. The CDR3 coding sequence is TGTGCCAGCAGCTTAGCTCAATTGCGGAACACCGAAGCTTTCTTT. Protein sequence: CASSLAQLRNTEAFF.

The genes are TRBV11-2 and TRBJ2-3, with 7 nucleotides matching TRBD1. V shed 5 bases and J 3 bases; nucleotides not matched to a gene: 8. The CDR3 totals 15 residues. CDR1 and CDR2 from the germline V gene are SGHAT and FQNNGV. The CDR3, as DNA: TGTGCCAGCAGCCGTGACAGGGATAGGACAGATACGCAGTATTTT. Translating gives CASSRDRDRTDTQYF. The full variable domain, rest sourced from reference TRBV11-2 and TRBJ2-3, is EAGVAQSPRYKIIEKRQSVAFWCNPISGHATLYWYQQILGQGPKLLIQFQNNGVVDDSQLPKDRFSAERLKGVDSTLKIQPAKLEDSAVYLCASSRDRDRTDTQYFGPGTRLTVL.

The genes are TRBV27 and TRBJ1-1, with D hard to call. This CDR3 is built from 14 residues. The germline V gene has CDR1 MNHEY and CDR2 SMNVEV (reference sequence). V lost 2 bases and J lost 1, with 8 bases in between. CDR3 region: CASSLLRENTEAFF. Here the CDR3 DNA reads TGTGCCAGCAGTTTACTGAGGGAGAACACTGAAGCTTTCTTT.

The V gene is TRBV5-5, the J gene TRBJ2-7; 7 bases fit TRBD1. V shed 2 bases and J 2 bases; nucleotides not matched to a gene: 19. Germline V gives CDR1 SGHKS, CDR2 YYEKEE (reference sequence). The CDR3 totals 19 residues. CDR3 residues: CASSFGGNRGRGVTYEQYF. The CDR3 nucleotides read TGTGCCAGCAGCTTTGGGGGCAACAGGGGTAGAGGGGTCACCTACGAGCAGTACTTC.

This clone counts as medium-sized (0.01 to 0.1%). This chain uses TRBV3-1 (or the pseudogene TRBV3-2) with TRBJ1-1; D call uncertain. Per germline, CDR1 LGHDT and CDR2 YNNKEL (reference sequence). The CDR3 is 15 residues long. V was pared by 4 bases and J by 2 bases, with 14 bases between. The CDR3 reads CASSPRHGLNTEAFF. As DNA, the CDR3 is TGTGCCAGCAGCCCTCGACATGGGCTTAACACTGAAGCTTTCTTT.

Concerning this clone itself: Other DNA variants within this sample encode the same CDR3. The CDR3 sequence: CASSPKSGGVGQPQHF. The CDR3 nucleotides read TGTGCCAGCAGCCCCAAATCTGGGGGGGTAGGTCAGCCCCAGCATTTT. V gene TRBV3-1 (or the pseudogene TRBV3-2) combines with J gene TRBJ1-5, with a possible D match to TRBD1 (5 bases). Germline V gives CDR1 LGHDT, CDR2 YNNKEL (reference sequence). Trimming took 4 bases from V and 6 from J, leaving 19 bases between them. The CDR3 runs 16 residues.

This clone was counted only a few times. J is TRBJ1-1 and V is TRBV29-1; weak D call: TRBD1 (5 bases). Germline V gene lookup returns CDR1 SQVTM and CDR2 ANQGSEA. Trimming stripped 0 bases from V and 2 bases from J, with 13 bases between. This CDR3 comprises 15 residues. Here the CDR3 DNA reads TGCAGCGTTGAAGATCTTGGGGGGAGAAACACTGAAGCTTTCTTT. Its translation: CSVEDLGGRNTEAFF.

The V gene is TRBV19, the J gene TRBJ1-1; D remains unclear. Trimming removed 5 bases from V and 4 bases from J, with 14 bases in between. The germline V gene encodes CDR1 LNHDA and CDR2 SQIVND (reference sequence). The CDR3 runs 14 residues. CDR3: CASSRGGISTEAFF. The CDR3, as DNA: TGTGCCAGTAGTCGGGGAGGAATAAGCACTGAAGCTTTCTTT.

V is TRBV12-5 and J is TRBJ2-5; 7 positions match TRBD1. V dropped 0 bases and J dropped 4; count of bases not matched to a gene: 5. Germline CDR1 and CDR2: LGHNT and FRNRAP. CDR3 length: 15 amino acids. CDR3 in DNA: TGTGCTAGTGGTTTGGTACCCCCAGGGGGAGAGACCCAGTACTTC. Its protein product is CASGLVPPGGETQYF. The complete variable domain, with remaining parts taken from reference TRBV12-5 and TRBJ2-5, reads DARVTQTPRHKVTEMGQEVTMRCQPILGHNTVFWYRQTMMQGLELLAYFRNRAPLDDSGMPKDRFSAEMPDATLATLKIQPSEPRDSAVYFCASGLVPPGGETQYFGPGTRLLVL.